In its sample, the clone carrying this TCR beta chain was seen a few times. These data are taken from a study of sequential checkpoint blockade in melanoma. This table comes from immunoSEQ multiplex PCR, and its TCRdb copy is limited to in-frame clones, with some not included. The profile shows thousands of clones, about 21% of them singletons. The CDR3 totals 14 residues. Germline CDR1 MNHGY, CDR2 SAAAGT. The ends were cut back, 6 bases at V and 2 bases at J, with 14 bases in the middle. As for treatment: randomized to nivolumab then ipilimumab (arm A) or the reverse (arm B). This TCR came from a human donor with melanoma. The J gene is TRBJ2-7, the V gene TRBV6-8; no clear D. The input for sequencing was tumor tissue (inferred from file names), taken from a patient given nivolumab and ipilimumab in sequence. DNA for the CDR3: TGTGCCAGCAGCCCCGGGCAGATCCCCTACGAGCAGTACTTC. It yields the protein CASSPGQIPYEQYF.